This TCR beta chain emerged from a study of T cells expressing NK-cell markers. About the research overall: One of the eight sequenced donors was seronegative, whereas the other seven were HCMV-seropositive.

Each CDR3 protein gets one entry in TCRdb, which reprocessed the 5' RACE reads and gives no DNA. Reported are roughly 160,000 distinct CDR3 sequences; the ten largest clones contain 20%. Germline V gene sequence: CDR1 DFQATT, CDR2 SNEGSKA (reference sequence). The CDR3 contains 16 residues. The chain joins TRBV20-1 to TRBJ2-1; absent DNA, TCRdb's TRBD1 call cannot be checked. This clonotype was obtained from a man aged 18-75 years in good health. The sample taken for sequencing was blood T cells: a sorted CD56 or NKG2C T cell subset, CD4+ or CD8+ T cells, or bulk PBMC T cells (not recorded which). The CDR3 here is CSADRDQLLFYNEQFF.